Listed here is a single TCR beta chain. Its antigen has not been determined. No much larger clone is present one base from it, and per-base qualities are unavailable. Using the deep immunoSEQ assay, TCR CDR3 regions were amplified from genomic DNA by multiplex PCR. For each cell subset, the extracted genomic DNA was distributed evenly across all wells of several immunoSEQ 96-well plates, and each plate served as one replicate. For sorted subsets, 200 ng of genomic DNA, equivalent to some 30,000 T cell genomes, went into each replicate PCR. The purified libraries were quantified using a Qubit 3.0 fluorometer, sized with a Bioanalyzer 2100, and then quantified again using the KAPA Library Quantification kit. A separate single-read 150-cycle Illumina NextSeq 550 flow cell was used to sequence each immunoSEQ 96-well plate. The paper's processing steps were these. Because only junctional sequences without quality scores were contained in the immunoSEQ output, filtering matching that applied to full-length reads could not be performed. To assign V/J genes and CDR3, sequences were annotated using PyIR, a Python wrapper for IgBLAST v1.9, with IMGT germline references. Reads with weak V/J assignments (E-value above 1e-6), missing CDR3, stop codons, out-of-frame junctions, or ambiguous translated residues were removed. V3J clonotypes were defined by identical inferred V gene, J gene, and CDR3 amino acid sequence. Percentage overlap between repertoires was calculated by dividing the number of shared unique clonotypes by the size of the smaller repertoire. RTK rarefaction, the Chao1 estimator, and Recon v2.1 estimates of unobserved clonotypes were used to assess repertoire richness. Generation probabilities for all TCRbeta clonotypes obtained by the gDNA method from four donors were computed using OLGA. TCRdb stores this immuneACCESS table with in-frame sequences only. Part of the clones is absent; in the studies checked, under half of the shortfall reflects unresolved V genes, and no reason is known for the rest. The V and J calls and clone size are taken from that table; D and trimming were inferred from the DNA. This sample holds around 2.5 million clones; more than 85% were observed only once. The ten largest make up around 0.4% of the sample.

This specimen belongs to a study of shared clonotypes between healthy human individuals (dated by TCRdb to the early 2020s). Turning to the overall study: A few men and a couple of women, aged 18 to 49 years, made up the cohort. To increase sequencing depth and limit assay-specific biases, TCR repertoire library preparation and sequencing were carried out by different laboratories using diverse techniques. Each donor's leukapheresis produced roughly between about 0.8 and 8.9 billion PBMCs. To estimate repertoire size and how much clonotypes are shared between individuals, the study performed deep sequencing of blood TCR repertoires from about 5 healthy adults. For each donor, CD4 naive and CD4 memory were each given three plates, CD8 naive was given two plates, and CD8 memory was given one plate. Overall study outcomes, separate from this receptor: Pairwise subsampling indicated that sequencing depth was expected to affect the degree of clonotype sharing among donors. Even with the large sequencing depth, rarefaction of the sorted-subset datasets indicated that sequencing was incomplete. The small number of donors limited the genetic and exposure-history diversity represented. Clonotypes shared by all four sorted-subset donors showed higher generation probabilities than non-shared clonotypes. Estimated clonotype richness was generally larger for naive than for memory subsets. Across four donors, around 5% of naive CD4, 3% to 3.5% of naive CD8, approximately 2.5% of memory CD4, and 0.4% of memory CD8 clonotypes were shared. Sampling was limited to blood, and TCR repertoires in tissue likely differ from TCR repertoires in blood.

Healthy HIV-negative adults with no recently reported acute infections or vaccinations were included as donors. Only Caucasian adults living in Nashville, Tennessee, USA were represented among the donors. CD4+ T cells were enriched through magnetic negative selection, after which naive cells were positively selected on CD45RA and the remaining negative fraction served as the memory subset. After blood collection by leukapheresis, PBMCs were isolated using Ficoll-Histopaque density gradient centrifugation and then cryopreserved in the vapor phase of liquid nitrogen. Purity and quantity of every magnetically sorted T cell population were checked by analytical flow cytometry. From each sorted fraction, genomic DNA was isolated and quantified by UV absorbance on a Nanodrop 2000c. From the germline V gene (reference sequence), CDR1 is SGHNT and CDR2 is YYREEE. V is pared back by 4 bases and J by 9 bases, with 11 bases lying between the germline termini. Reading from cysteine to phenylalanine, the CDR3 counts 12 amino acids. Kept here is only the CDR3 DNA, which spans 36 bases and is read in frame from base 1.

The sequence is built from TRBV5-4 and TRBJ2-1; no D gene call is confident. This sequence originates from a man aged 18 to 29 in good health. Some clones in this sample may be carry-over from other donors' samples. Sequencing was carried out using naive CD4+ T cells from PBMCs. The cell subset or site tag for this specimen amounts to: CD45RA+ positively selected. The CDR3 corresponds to CASSAVSTEQFF. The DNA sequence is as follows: TGTGCCAGCAGCGCAGTATCCACTGAGCAGTTCTTC.